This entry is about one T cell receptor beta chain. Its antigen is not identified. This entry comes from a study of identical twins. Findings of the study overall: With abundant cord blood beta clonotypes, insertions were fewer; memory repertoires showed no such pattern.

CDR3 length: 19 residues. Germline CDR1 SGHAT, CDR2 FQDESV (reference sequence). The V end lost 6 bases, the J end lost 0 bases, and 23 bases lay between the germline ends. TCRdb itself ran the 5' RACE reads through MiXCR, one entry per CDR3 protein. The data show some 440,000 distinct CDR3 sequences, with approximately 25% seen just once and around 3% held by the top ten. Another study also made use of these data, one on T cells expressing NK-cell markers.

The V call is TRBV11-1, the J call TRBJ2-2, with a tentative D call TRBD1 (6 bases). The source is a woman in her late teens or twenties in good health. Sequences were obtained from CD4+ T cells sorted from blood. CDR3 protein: CASRPYRAFRRTNTGELFF. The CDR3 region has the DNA TGTGCCAGCAGACCATACAGGGCCTTTCGTCGTACGAACACCGGGGAGCTGTTTTTT.